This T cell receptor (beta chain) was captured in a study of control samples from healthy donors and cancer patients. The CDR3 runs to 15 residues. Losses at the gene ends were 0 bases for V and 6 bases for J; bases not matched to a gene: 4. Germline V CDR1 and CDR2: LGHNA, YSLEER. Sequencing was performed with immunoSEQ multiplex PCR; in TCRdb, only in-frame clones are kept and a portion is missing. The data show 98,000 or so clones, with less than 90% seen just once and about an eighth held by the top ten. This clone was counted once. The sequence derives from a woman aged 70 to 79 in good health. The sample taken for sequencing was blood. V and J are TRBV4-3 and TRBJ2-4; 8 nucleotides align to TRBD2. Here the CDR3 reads CASSQEGTRGNIQYF. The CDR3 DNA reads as TGCGCCAGCAGCCAAGAAGGGACTAGGGGAAACATTCAGTACTTC.